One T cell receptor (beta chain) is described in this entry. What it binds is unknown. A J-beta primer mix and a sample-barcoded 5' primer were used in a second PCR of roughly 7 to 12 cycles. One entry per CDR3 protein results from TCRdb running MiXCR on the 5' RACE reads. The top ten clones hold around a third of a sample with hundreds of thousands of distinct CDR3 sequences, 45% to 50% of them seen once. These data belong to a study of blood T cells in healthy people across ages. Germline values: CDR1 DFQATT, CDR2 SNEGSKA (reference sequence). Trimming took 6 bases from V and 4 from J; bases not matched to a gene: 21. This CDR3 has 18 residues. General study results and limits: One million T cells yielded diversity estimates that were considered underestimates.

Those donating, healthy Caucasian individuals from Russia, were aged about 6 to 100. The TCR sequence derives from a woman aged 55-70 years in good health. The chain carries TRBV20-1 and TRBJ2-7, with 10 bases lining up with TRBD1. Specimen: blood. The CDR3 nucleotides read TGCAGTGCCCGGGGCCGGGACAGGGGACGCCACGGAGCATACGAGCAGTACTTC. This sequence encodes CSARGRDRGRHGAYEQYF.